Shown below are 18 T cell receptor beta chains from a single sample sequenced in a study of T-cell reconstitution after alpha-beta-depleted transplantation in children. A library of TCRbeta sequences, prepared with unique molecular identifiers, was generated. TCRdb re-called the PCR reads through MiXCR, storing one row per CDR3 protein. The sample records roughly 490,000 distinct CDR3 sequences, around 10% being singletons. The sequences come from PBMCs, mostly from graft donor cells, collected 180 days after TCRalphabeta/CD19-depleted stem cell transplant. The receptors originated from a female patient between 2 and 15 years old who had a stem cell transplant for aplastic anemia, so the T cells may come from the graft donor.

The chain employs TRBV12-3 or TRBV12-4 and TRBJ2-2; 7 bases are a match to TRBD1. J lost 2 bases, V lost 5 bases, and 5 bases had no gene match. The CDR3 spans 15 residues. CDR3 sequence (DNA): TGTGCCAGCAGTCTCGACAGGGTAAACACCGGGGAGCTGTTTTTT. It translates to CASSLDRVNTGELFF.

The V gene is TRBV29-1, the J gene TRBJ2-3, with D perhaps assigned TRBD1 or TRBD2 (5 bases each). This CDR3 is built from 13 residues. CDR1 is SQVTM and CDR2 is ANQGSEA in the germline V gene. Deletions cut 4 bases from V and 2 bases from J, with 10 bases between. In DNA, the CDR3 is TGCAGCGTTGTAGGGGAGTTCACAGATACGCAGTATTTT. Its protein is CSVVGEFTDTQYF.

This clonotype was seen only a few times. The genes are TRBV20-1 and TRBJ2-3, with a weak D call TRBD2 (6 bases). In germline, CDR1 is DFQATT, CDR2 SNEGSKA (reference sequence). The CDR3 has 14 residues. Trimming shortened V by 1 base and J by 9 bases, and 17 bases separated the two germline ends. The DNA of the CDR3 is TGCAGTGCTAGAGTAACTAGCCCATTTCCAACGCAGTATTTT. Translating gives CSARVTSPFPTQYF.

Ten or more counts support this clonotype. J is TRBJ2-1 and V is TRBV5-1, with 8 bases that match TRBD1. V gave up 4 bases and J gave up 7 bases; unmatched junction bases: 10. Per the germline V gene, CDR1 is SGHRS and CDR2 is YFSETQ. The length of the CDR3 is 15 residues. The CDR3 is CASSPRQGRRNEQFF. Here the CDR3 DNA reads TGCGCCAGCAGCCCCCGACAGGGGAGGCGGAATGAGCAGTTCTTC.

This clonotype turned up a few times. V usage is TRBV12-3 or TRBV12-4 and J usage is TRBJ1-1, with no clear D. The CDR3 totals 15 residues. Trimming pared 2 bases from V and 4 bases from J, leaving 14 bases between. CDR3 sequence reads: CASSLNGAISTEAFF. The CDR3 region has the DNA TGTGCCAGCAGTTTAAACGGCGCCATATCCACTGAAGCTTTCTTT.

This clonotype has only a few counts. The chain combines TRBV7-9 with TRBJ2-7; D gene ambiguous. Trimming took 5 bases from V and 4 from J, leaving 9 bases between them. Per the germline V gene, CDR1 is SEHNR and CDR2 is FQNEAQ (reference sequence). The CDR3 covers 12 residues. The CDR3 DNA reads as TGTGCCAGCAGCCGTGAAAGGTACGAGCAGTACTTC. Encoded protein: CASSRERYEQYF.

This clonotype was counted ten times or more. The rearrangement joins TRBV10-2 to TRBJ2-7; D may be TRBD2 (5 bases). This CDR3 comprises 12 residues. Per germline, CDR1 WSHSY and CDR2 SAAADI. Deletions cut 5 bases from V and 5 bases from J, with 10 bases between. The CDR3 loop is CASSIARDEQYV. DNA of the CDR3: TGCGCCAGCAGTATAGCGCGAGACGAGCAGTACGTC.

The V call is TRBV30, the J call TRBJ2-7; 9 nucleotides agree with TRBD1. Per the germline V gene, CDR1 is GTSNPN and CDR2 is SVGIG (reference sequence). J gave up 3 bases and V 3 bases, and 12 bases lay outside the gene matches. This CDR3 is built from 16 residues. The CDR3 spells CAWRGEGTGRVYEQYF. The CDR3 DNA follows: TGTGCCTGGAGGGGCGAAGGGACAGGGAGAGTCTACGAGCAGTACTTC. Filled out from reference TRBV30 and TRBJ2-7, the complete variable domain reads SQTIHQWPATLVQPVGSPLSLECTVEGTSNPNLYWYRQAAGRGLQLLFYSVGIGQISSEVPQNLSASRPQDRQFILSSKKLLLSDSGFYLCAWRGEGTGRVYEQYFGPGTRLTVT.

The chain recombines TRBV7-2 with TRBJ2-1; D unclear. Germline CDR1 and CDR2: SGHTA and FQGNSA. The CDR3 has 15 amino acids. Trimming stripped 3 bases from V and 6 bases from J, with 15 bases between. CDR3 DNA: TGTGCCAGCAGCTTCGGGCGCTCCTTAGGCAATGAGCAGTTCTTC. Translating it yields CASSFGRSLGNEQFF.

The chain carries TRBV20-1 and TRBJ2-7, with TRBD1 matching 10 bases. V gave up 5 bases and J gave up 3 bases; unmatched junction bases: 19. The CDR3 covers 18 residues. Looked up from germline, CDR1 is DFQATT and CDR2 is SNEGSKA (reference sequence). This CDR3 is CSALPGTGVTGPNYEQYF. CDR3 DNA: TGCAGTGCTCTCCCCGGGACAGGGGTTACAGGACCCAACTACGAGCAGTACTTC.

In its sample, this clonotype was seen many times. CDR3 loop: CSVGGQRKYQETQYF. The CDR3 DNA reads as TGCAGCGTTGGGGGACAGAGAAAGTACCAAGAGACCCAGTACTTC. The chain joins TRBV29-1 to TRBJ2-5; 7 bases match TRBD1. The junction had 8 bases not matched to a gene; V was cut back by 4 bases and J by 0 bases. CDR3 size: 15 residues. Germline values: CDR1 SQVTM, CDR2 ANQGSEA.

V usage is TRBV20-1 and J usage is TRBJ2-6; a weak D match, TRBD2 (7 bases). V shed 1 base and J shed 2 bases, with 12 bases lying between them. The CDR3 extends over 16 amino acids. In germline, CDR1 is DFQATT, CDR2 SNEGSKA (reference sequence). The chain's CDR3 is CSARAGGAPGANVLTF. The CDR3 DNA sequence: TGCAGTGCTAGAGCGGGGGGCGCGCCTGGGGCCAACGTCCTGACTTTC.

This clonotype was seen more than once but under ten times. The V call is TRBV29-1, the J call TRBJ2-3, with TRBD2 matching over 12 bases. The J segment lost 6 bases and the V segment lost 4 bases, leaving 17 bases of the junction unmatched. This CDR3 has 18 amino acids. CDR1 and CDR2 from the germline V gene are SQVTM and ANQGSEA. DNA of the CDR3: TGCAGCGTTGGAGGCCGACTAGCGGGAGAGTTTATTTCGGATACGCAGTATTTT. Translating gives CSVGGRLAGEFISDTQYF.

The chain employs TRBV7-2 and TRBJ2-5; 14 nucleotides align to TRBD2. The CDR3 has 17 amino acids. V was clipped by 5 bases and J by 4 bases; unmatched bases: 9. Looked up from germline, CDR1 is SGHTA and CDR2 is FQGNSA. DNA for the CDR3: TGTGCCAGCAGCCGGGGGGGGACTAGCGGGAGACGAGAGACCCAGTACTTC. This codes for CASSRGGTSGRRETQYF. Variable domain in full (rest from reference TRBV7-2 and TRBJ2-5): GAGVSQSPSNKVTEKGKDVELRCDPISGHTALYWYRQSLGQGLEFLIYFQGNSAPDKSGLPSDRFSAERTGGSVSTLTIQRTQQEDSAVYLCASSRGGTSGRRETQYFGPGTRLLVL.

This clonotype was detected many times. This chain links TRBV10-3 with TRBJ2-5; the D is unclear. The CDR3 runs 15 residues. Germline CDR1 ENHRY, CDR2 SYGVKD. The V gene lost 3 bases and the J gene lost 3 bases, with 14 bases spanning the gap. The CDR3 DNA follows: TGTGCCATCAGTGATCCCGGTCAGGTAGAAGAGACCCAGTACTTC. Translation: CAISDPGQVEETQYF.

This clonotype was seen at least ten times. The rearrangement uses TRBV5-1 and TRBJ1-1, with D possibly TRBD1 on 5 matching bases. CDR1 and CDR2 from the germline V gene are SGHRS and YFSETQ. Trimming removed 6 bases at V and 0 bases at J, with 9 bases between. The CDR3 is made up of 13 amino acids. This CDR3 is CASNQGVNTEAFF. In DNA form, the CDR3 reads TGCGCCAGCAACCAGGGCGTGAACACTGAAGCTTTCTTT.

By sample fraction, this clonotype is medium-sized. The chain is built from TRBV20-1 and TRBJ1-2; D is unclear. The germline gives CDR1 DFQATT, CDR2 SNEGSKA (reference sequence). This CDR3 region has 12 residues. With 3 bases removed from V and 4 bases from J, the gap between germline ends came to 9 bases. The CDR3 reads CSASRQSYGYTF. CDR3 sequence (DNA): TGCAGTGCTAGCCGCCAGAGCTATGGCTACACCTTC.

This clonotype has only a few counts. The CDR3 region is CAISPGSNSPLHF. In nucleotides, the CDR3 is TGTGCCATCAGCCCCGGGAGCAATTCACCCCTCCACTTT. The gene calls are TRBV10-3 and TRBJ1-6; D is ambiguous. The CDR3 is made up of 13 amino acids. The V gene lost 6 bases and the J gene lost 7 bases, with 10 bases spanning the gap. In germline, CDR1 is ENHRY, CDR2 SYGVKD.